Below, 23 T cell receptor beta chains from the same sample are listed, as sequenced in a study of identical twins. TCRdb re-called the 5' RACE reads with MiXCR, one entry per CDR3 protein. The table lists around 680,000 distinct CDR3 sequences, around 8.3% of them singletons. These data were also reused for a study on yellow fever vaccine responses in identical twins.

Source material: PBMCs. The receptors here all came from a woman between 18 and 30 years old in good health.

This clonotype has a handful of counts. J is TRBJ2-7 and V is TRBV20-1, with 9 bases that match TRBD1. This CDR3 spans 15 amino acids. Trimming removed 3 bases from V and 2 bases from J; junction bases left unmatched: 8. CDR1 and CDR2 from the germline V gene are DFQATT and SNEGSKA (reference sequence). Here the CDR3 reads CSARYRGPTTYEQYF. CDR3 DNA: TGCAGTGCTAGGTACAGGGGGCCGACTACCTACGAGCAGTACTTC.

This clonotype has a count of ten or more. The rearrangement joins TRBV7-2 to TRBJ2-2; D is ambiguous. Germline V gene lookup returns CDR1 SGHTA and CDR2 FQGNSA. The V and J ends lost 1 base and 4 bases respectively, with 13 bases between them. The CDR3 is 16 residues long. CDR3 DNA: TGTGCCAGCAGCTTAGTCGGCCCCTATATCACCGGGGAGCTGTTTTTT. It codes for CASSLVGPYITGELFF.

In its sample, this clonotype was seen a few times. The V gene is TRBV18, the J gene TRBJ2-1, with TRBD2 identical over 7 bases. In germline, CDR1 is KGHSH, CDR2 LQKENI. The CDR3 totals 15 residues. J gave up 10 bases and V 5 bases, and 14 bases lay outside the gene matches. The CDR3 DNA is TGTGCCAGCTCAGTAAGCGGGGACCCCCTTTCCGAGCAGTTCTTC. Translation gives CASSVSGDPLSEQFF. Full variable domain (rest looked up from reference TRBV18 and TRBJ2-1): NAGVMQNPRHLVRRRGQEARLRCSPMKGHSHVYWYRQLPEEGLKFMVYLQKENIIDESGMPKERFSAEFPKEGPSILRIQQVVRGDSAAYFCASSVSGDPLSEQFFGPGTRLTVL.

The chain links TRBV15 to TRBJ2-3; perhaps TRBD1 as D (5 bases). V lost 3 bases, J lost 2 bases, and 12 bases lay in between. The CDR3 extends over 15 amino acids. CDR1 and CDR2 from the germline V gene are LNHNV and YYDKDF (reference sequence). The CDR3 DNA reads TGTGCCACCAGCAGTCGAGACAGACCCACAGATACGCAGTATTTT. This translates into CATSSRDRPTDTQYF.

This clonotype came up a few times. The V gene is TRBV12-3 or TRBV12-4, the J gene TRBJ2-3, with TRBD2 identical over 8 bases. The length of the CDR3 is 15 residues. J lost 2 bases, V lost 4 bases, and 5 bases had no gene match. The CDR3 region has the DNA TGTGCCAGCAGTTCCGAGCGGGGGCTCACAGATACGCAGTATTTT. Encoded protein: CASSSERGLTDTQYF.

This clonotype was seen at least ten times. The V gene is TRBV10-1, the J gene TRBJ2-7, with no clear D. This CDR3 contains 14 residues. Deletions cut 5 bases from V and 3 bases from J, with 14 bases between. Per germline, CDR1 WNHNN and CDR2 SYGVQD (reference sequence). The CDR3 DNA sequence: TGCGCCAGCAGTAATCTGGACGGAGTCTACGAGCAGTACTTC. It is translated as CASSNLDGVYEQYF.

The table lists this clonotype with many counts. The V gene is TRBV24-1, the J gene TRBJ2-3, with 10 bases fitting TRBD1. V shed 9 bases and J 1 base; nucleotides not matched to a gene: 6. In germline, CDR1 is KGHDR, CDR2 SFDVKD. CDR3 length: 15 residues. The DNA for the CDR3 is TGTGCCACCTCGGACAGGGGGGGCCGCACAGATACGCAGTATTTT. This codes for CATSDRGGRTDTQYF.

The chain links TRBV20-1 to TRBJ1-2, with TRBD1 matching 12 bases. The CDR3 runs to 15 residues. Germline V gives CDR1 DFQATT, CDR2 SNEGSKA (reference sequence). The V gene end was trimmed by 3 bases and the J gene end by 3 bases; junction bases not matched to a gene: 5. CDR3 protein: CSASPGTGGYYGYTF. Written as DNA, the CDR3 is TGCAGTGCTAGTCCTGGGACAGGGGGCTACTATGGCTACACCTTC.

The chain employs TRBV3-1 and TRBJ2-3, with D unresolved. Between the trimmed V and J ends, which lost 0 bases and 2 bases, there was a span of 9 bases. The CDR3 runs to 15 residues. In germline, CDR1 is LGHDT, CDR2 YNNKEL (reference sequence). The DNA for the CDR3 is TGTGCCAGCAGCCAAGAGGTGGGGTACACAGATACGCAGTATTTT. It codes for CASSQEVGYTDTQYF.

This clonotype was detected only a few times. The V gene is TRBV27, the J gene TRBJ1-5; tentative D call: TRBD1 (5 bases). Deletions cut 5 bases from V and 9 bases from J, with 14 bases between. CDR1 and CDR2 from the germline V gene are MNHEY and SMNVEV (reference sequence). The CDR3 is 13 amino acids. The CDR3 loop reads CASSPGVWMPQHF. CDR3 in DNA: TGTGCCAGCAGTCCGGGGGTGTGGATGCCCCAGCATTTT.

This clonotype occurred many times. The rearrangement joins TRBV4-1 to TRBJ2-2; a weak D match, TRBD2 (6 bases). Germline assignment: CDR1 MGHRA and CDR2 YSYEKL. This CDR3 region has 14 residues. V was cut by 7 bases and J by 6 bases, with 15 bases left in between. CDR3 nucleotides: TGCGCCAGCACCCTGCTATGGGGGGCCGGGGAGCTGTTTTTT. It encodes CASTLLWGAGELFF.

A few counts support this clonotype. The rearrangement uses TRBV3-1 and TRBJ2-1; maybe TRBD1 (5 bases). V was shortened by 1 base and J by 3 bases, with 13 bases between the two germline ends. The length of the CDR3 is 16 residues. The V gene's germline CDR1 is LGHDT and CDR2 YNNKEL (reference sequence). The CDR3 is CASSQVSRAIYNEQFF. The CDR3 region has the DNA TGTGCCAGCAGCCAAGTGAGCAGGGCGATCTACAATGAGCAGTTCTTC.

This clonotype has at least ten counts. The rearrangement links TRBV6-1 to TRBJ2-1, with 13 nucleotides matching TRBD2. J gave up 9 bases and V 5 bases, and 7 bases lay outside the gene matches. CDR3 length equals 15 residues. In germline, CDR1 is MNHNS, CDR2 SASEGT. This chain's CDR3 is CASSNGLAGEVEQFF. The DNA for the CDR3 is TGTGCCAGCAGTAATGGACTAGCGGGAGAAGTTGAGCAGTTCTTC.

This clonotype was seen a handful of times. This chain links TRBV5-1 with TRBJ2-7; 11 bases are shared with TRBD2. The germline CDR1 and CDR2 sequences are SGHRS and YFSETQ. The V segment lost 4 bases and the J segment 11 bases; nucleotides outside the gene matches: 17. This CDR3 spans 16 amino acids. The CDR3 DNA is TGCGCCAGCAGCCTAGGGGGGGGACTAGCGGCACGGCAAGAGTACTTC. Translation gives CASSLGGGLAARQEYF.

This clonotype was recorded a few times. The gene calls are TRBV20-1 and TRBJ2-5; TRBD1 agrees at 9 bases. Germline V gives CDR1 DFQATT, CDR2 SNEGSKA (reference sequence). The CDR3 spans 15 residues. The V segment lost 0 bases and the J segment 4 bases; nucleotides outside the gene matches: 6. CDR3 in amino acids: CSARDLQGATETQYF. CDR3 DNA: TGCAGTGCTAGAGATCTACAGGGGGCTACAGAGACCCAGTACTTC.

This clonotype was seen many times. The chain has TRBV5-1 and TRBJ1-1; a possible D gene is TRBD1 (5 bases). The CDR3 is 15 residues long. CDR1 and CDR2 (germline): SGHRS, YFSETQ. The V gene lost 3 bases and the J gene lost 2 bases, with 14 bases spanning the gap. CDR3 sequence: CASSSGPGSNTEAFF. The CDR3 DNA reads TGCGCCAGCAGCTCGGGACCCGGATCAAACACTGAAGCTTTCTTT.

This clonotype was counted ten times or more. DNA for the CDR3: TGTGCCAGCAGCCAAGATGTACGGGGACAGAAGTACTTC. Translation gives CASSQDVRGQKYF. V is TRBV14 and J is TRBJ2-7; 7 bases align to TRBD1. The CDR3 consists of 13 residues. The V segment lost 0 bases and the J segment 11 bases; nucleotides outside the gene matches: 7. The germline gives CDR1 SGHDN, CDR2 FVKESK.

This clonotype showed up just once. Just one base apart from a much larger clone, this may be a read error. The chain couples TRBV5-6 to TRBJ2-3; 7 positions match TRBD1. CDR1 and CDR2 from the germline V gene are SGHDT and YYEEEE. V trimming: 4 bases; J trimming: 5 bases; junction bases outside the gene matches: 4. The CDR3 sequence is 13 residues long. The CDR3 nucleotides are TGTGCCAGCAGCCGACAGGGCAGAGATACGCAGTATTTT. Amino acid sequence: CASSRQGRDTQYF.

This clonotype came up many times. The chain joins TRBV12-3 or TRBV12-4 to TRBJ1-1; TRBD1 might be the D (5 bases). V lost 10 bases and J 7 bases, leaving 13 bases between the germline ends. There are 11 residues in the CDR3. This CDR3 is CATEGRDEAFF. CDR3 DNA sequence: TGTGCCACCGAAGGCAGGGATGAAGCTTTCTTT.

This clonotype was picked up a small number of times. The genes are TRBV29-1 and TRBJ2-3, with D hard to call. CDR1 and CDR2 (germline): SQVTM, ANQGSEA. Trimming pared 3 bases from V and 6 bases from J, leaving 13 bases between. The CDR3 length is 13 residues. The CDR3, as DNA: TGCAGCGTTGACACGGAAGTAGGGGATACGCAGTATTTT. Its translation: CSVDTEVGDTQYF.

The chain has TRBV7-2 and TRBJ2-7; possibly TRBD2 for D (5 bases). The V gene lost 5 bases and the J gene lost 3 bases, with 11 bases spanning the gap. Germline assignment: CDR1 SGHTA and CDR2 FQGNSA. This CDR3 region has 13 residues. Here the CDR3 DNA reads TGTGCCAGCAGCCGCGGGTGGGGCTACGAGCAGTACTTC. Translating it yields CASSRGWGYEQYF.

This chain uses TRBV20-1 with TRBJ2-4; tentatively, D is TRBD2 (6 bases). The germline V gene has CDR1 DFQATT and CDR2 SNEGSKA (reference sequence). The CDR3 is 16 residues long. The germline V and J ends were trimmed by 0 bases and 7 bases, with 19 bases remaining between them. CDR3 region: CSARDRAEGAGNIQYF. The CDR3 DNA sequence: TGCAGTGCTAGAGATAGGGCCGAGGGCGCGGGGAACATTCAGTACTTC.

The genes are TRBV10-2 and TRBJ1-5; possibly TRBD1 for D (6 bases). The CDR3 length is 13 residues. The germline V and J ends were trimmed by 5 bases and 7 bases, with 12 bases remaining between them. CDR1 is WSHSY and CDR2 is SAAADI in the germline V gene. CDR3 nucleotide sequence: TGCGCCAGCAGTACAGGGAGGCGGCAGCCCCAGCATTTT. Translation gives CASSTGRRQPQHF.